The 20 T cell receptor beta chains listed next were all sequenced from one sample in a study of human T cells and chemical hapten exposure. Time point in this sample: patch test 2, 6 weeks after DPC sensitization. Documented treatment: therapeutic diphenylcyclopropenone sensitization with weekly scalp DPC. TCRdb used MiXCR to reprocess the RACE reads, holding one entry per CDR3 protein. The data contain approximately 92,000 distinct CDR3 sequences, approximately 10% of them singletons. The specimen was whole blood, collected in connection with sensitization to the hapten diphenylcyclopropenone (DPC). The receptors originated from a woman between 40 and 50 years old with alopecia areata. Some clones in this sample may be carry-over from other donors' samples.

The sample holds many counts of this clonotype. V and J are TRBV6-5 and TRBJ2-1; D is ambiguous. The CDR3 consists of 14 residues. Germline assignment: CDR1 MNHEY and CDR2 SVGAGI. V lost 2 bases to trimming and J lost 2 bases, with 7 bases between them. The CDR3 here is CASSYTRTYNEQFF. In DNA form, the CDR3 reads TGTGCCAGCAGTTACACCCGGACCTACAATGAGCAGTTCTTC.

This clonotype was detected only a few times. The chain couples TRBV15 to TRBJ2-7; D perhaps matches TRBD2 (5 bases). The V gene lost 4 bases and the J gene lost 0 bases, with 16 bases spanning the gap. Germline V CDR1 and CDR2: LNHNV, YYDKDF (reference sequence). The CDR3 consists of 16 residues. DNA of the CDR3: TGTGCCACCAGCACTTATACTACGGGGAACTCCTACGAGCAGTACTTC. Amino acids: CATSTYTTGNSYEQYF.

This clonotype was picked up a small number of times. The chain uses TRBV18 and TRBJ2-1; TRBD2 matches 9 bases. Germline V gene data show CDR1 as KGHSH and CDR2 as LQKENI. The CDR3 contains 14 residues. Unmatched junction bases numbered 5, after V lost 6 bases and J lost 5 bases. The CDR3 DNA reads TGTGCCAGCTCGAGGACTAGCGTCGACAATGAGCAGTTCTTC. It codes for CASSRTSVDNEQFF.

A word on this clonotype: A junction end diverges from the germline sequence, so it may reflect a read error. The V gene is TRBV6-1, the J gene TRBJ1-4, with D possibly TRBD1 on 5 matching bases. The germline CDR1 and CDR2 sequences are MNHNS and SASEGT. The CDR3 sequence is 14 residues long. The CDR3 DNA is TGTGCCAGCACCAGACAGCCAACTAATGAAAACCTGTTTTTT. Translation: CASTRQPTNENLFF.

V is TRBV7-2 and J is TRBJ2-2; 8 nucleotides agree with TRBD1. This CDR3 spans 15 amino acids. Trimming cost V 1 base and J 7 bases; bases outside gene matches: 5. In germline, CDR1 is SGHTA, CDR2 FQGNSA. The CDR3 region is CASSLVQGAGGELFF. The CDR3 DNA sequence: TGTGCCAGCAGCTTAGTCCAGGGGGCCGGCGGGGAGCTGTTTTTT.

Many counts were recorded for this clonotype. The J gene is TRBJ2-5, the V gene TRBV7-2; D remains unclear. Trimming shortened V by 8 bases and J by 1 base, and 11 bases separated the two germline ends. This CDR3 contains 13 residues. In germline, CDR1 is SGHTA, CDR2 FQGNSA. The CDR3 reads CASCTVTQETQYF. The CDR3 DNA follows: TGTGCCAGCTGTACCGTCACCCAAGAGACCCAGTACTTC.

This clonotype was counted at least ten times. CDR3 DNA sequence: TGTGCCAGCAGTTTCGGGTCGGGCAATCAGCCCCAGCATTTT. Residues: CASSFGSGNQPQHF. The chain uses TRBV6-2 or TRBV6-3 and TRBJ1-5; D is ambiguous. V was trimmed by 4 bases and J by 2 bases, leaving 9 bases between them. This CDR3 is 14 amino acids long. Germline loops: CDR1 MNHEY, CDR2 SVGEGT.

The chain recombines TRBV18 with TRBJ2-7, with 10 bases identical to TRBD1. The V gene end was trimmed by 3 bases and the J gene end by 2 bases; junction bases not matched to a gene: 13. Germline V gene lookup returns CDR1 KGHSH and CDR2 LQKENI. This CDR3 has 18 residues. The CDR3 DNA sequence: TGTGCCAGCTCACCCATACCCGGGACAGGGGAAAGAACCTACGAGCAGTACTTC. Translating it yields CASSPIPGTGERTYEQYF. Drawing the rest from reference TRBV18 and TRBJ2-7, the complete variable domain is NAGVMQNPRHLVRRRGQEARLRCSPMKGHSHVYWYRQLPEEGLKFMVYLQKENIIDESGMPKERFSAEFPKEGPSILRIQQVVRGDSAAYFCASSPIPGTGERTYEQYFGPGTRLTVT.

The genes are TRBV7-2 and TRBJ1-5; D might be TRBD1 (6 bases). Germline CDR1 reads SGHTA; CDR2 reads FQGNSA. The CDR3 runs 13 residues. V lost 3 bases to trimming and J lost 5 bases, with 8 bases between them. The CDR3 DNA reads TGTGCCAGCAGCTTCAGGGGATATCAGCCCCAGCATTTT. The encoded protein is CASSFRGYQPQHF.

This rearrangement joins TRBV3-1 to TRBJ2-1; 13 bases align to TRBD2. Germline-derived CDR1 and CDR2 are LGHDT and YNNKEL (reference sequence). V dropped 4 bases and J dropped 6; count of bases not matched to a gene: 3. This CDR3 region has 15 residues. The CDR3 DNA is TGTGCCAGCAGCCCGGGACTAGCGGGACGCAATGAGCAGTTCTTC. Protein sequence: CASSPGLAGRNEQFF.

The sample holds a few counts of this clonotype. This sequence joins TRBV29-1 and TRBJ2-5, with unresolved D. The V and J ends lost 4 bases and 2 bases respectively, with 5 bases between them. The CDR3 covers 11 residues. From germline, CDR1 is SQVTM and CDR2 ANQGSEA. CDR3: CSVGQQETQYF. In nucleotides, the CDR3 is TGCAGCGTTGGACAACAAGAGACCCAGTACTTC. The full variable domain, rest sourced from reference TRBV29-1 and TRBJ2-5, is SAVISQKPSRDICQRGTSLTIQCQVDSQVTMMFWYRQQPGQSLTLIATANQGSEATYESGFVIDKFPISRPNLTFSTLTVSNMSPEDSSIYLCSVGQQETQYFGPGTRLLVL.

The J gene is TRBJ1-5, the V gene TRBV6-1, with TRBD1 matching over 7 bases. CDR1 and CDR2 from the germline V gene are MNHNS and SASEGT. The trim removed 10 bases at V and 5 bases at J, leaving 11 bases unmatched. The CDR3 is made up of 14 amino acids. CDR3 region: CATNRQGGHQPQHF. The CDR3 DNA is TGTGCCACCAACCGACAGGGCGGACATCAGCCCCAGCATTTT.

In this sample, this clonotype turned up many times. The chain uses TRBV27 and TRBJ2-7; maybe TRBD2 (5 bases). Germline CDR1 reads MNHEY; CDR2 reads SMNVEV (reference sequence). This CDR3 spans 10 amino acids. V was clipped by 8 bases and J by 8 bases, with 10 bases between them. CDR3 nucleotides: TGTGCCAGCCCGAGAGGGAAGCAGTACTTC. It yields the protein CASPRGKQYF.

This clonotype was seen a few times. The CDR3 sequence is CASSQRLAGEQGYNEQFF. The CDR3 DNA reads as TGTGCCAGCTCACAGAGACTAGCGGGAGAACAAGGGTACAATGAGCAGTTCTTC. This chain connects TRBV18 to TRBJ2-1, with 12 bases aligning to TRBD2. V shed 4 bases and J 4 bases; nucleotides not matched to a gene: 11. The germline CDR1 and CDR2 sequences are KGHSH and LQKENI. This CDR3 region has 18 residues.

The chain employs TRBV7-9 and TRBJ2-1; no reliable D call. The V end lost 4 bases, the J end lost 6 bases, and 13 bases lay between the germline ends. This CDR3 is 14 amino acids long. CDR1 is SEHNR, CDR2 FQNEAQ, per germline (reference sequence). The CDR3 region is CASSSLPQSNEQFF. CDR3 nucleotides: TGTGCCAGCAGCTCGTTGCCGCAGTCCAATGAGCAGTTCTTC.

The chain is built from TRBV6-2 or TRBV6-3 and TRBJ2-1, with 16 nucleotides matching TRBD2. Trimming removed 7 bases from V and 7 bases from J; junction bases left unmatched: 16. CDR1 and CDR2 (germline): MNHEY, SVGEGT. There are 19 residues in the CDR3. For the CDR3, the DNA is TGTGCCAGCACGCTTACCGGGACTAGCGGGGGGGCCAGGTTTAATGAGCAGTTCTTC. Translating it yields CASTLTGTSGGARFNEQFF.

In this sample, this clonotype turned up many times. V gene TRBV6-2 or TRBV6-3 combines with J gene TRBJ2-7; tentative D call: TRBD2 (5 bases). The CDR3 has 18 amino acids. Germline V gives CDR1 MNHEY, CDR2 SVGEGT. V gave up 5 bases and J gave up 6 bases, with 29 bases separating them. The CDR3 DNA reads TGTGCCAGCAGTCCCCGACAATCCCGGAACACGGGTCGGGGCGAGCAGTACTTC. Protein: CASSPRQSRNTGRGEQYF.

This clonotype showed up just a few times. The CDR3 is CASSYLAGGSKVGYTF. The CDR3 nucleotides read TGTGCCAGCAGTTATCTAGCCGGGGGCTCAAAGGTTGGCTACACCTTC. This chain uses TRBV28 with TRBJ1-2, with a possible D match to TRBD1 (6 bases). This CDR3 region has 16 residues. V shed 4 bases and J shed 7 bases, with 22 bases lying between them. Germline V gene sequence: CDR1 MDHEN, CDR2 SYDVKM.

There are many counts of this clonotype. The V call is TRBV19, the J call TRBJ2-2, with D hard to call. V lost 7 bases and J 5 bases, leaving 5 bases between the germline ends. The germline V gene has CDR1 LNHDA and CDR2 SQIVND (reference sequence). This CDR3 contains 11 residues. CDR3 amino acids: CASIWTGELFF. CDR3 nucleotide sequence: TGTGCCAGTATCTGGACCGGGGAGCTGTTTTTT.

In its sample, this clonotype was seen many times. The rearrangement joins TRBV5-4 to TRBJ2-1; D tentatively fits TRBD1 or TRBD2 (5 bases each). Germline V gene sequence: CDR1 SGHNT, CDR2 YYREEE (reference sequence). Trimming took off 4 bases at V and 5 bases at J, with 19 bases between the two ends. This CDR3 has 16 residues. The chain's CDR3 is CASSGGEARFNNEQFF. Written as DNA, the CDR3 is TGTGCCAGCAGCGGGGGAGAGGCCCGATTCAACAATGAGCAGTTCTTC.